This TCR beta chain was recorded in a study of blood T cell repertoires in COVID-19. Study details: In each case, the material was cDNA or gDNA derived from T cells, B-cell-depleted T cells, or PBMCs.

Some clones are missing from TCRdb's copy, which holds only in-frame ones; the method was immunoSEQ multiplex PCR. The sample lists about 360,000 clones; roughly 86% were seen once. Across 20 to 25 US areas, participants ranged in age from roughly 18 to 95 years. Donors were grouped by their self-reported clinical history. This CDR3 has 14 residues. Deletions cut 5 bases from V and 7 bases from J, with 15 bases between. Germline V lookup: CDR1 SGHNT, CDR2 YYREEE (reference sequence). The chain has TRBV5-4 and TRBJ2-2; tentative D call: TRBD2 (6 bases). Material for sequencing was PBMCs or T cells enriched from blood (not recorded which). This clonotype was obtained from a man aged 30-40 years who had recovered from COVID-19. The CDR3 here is CASRRRASDGELFF. Here the CDR3 DNA reads TGTGCCAGCAGACGGAGGGCGAGCGACGGGGAGCTGTTTTTT.